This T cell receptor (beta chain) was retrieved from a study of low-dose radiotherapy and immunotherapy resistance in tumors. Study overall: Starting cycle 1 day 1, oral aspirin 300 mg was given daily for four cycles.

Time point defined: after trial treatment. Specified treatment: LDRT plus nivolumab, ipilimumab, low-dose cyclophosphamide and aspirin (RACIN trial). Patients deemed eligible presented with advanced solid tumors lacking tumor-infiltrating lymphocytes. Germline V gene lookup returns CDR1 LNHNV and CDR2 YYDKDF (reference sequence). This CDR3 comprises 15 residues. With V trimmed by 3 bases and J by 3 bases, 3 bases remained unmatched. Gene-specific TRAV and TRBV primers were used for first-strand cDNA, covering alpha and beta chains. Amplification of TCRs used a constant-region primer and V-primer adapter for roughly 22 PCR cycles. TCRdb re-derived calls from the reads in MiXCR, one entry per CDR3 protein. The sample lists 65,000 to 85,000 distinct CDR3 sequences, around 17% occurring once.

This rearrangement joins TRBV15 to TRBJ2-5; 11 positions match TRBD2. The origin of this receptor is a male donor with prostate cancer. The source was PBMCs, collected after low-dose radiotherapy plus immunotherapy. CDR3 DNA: TGTGCCACCAGCAGTCTACTAGCGGGGGAAGAGACCCAGTACTTC. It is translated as CATSSLLAGEETQYF.